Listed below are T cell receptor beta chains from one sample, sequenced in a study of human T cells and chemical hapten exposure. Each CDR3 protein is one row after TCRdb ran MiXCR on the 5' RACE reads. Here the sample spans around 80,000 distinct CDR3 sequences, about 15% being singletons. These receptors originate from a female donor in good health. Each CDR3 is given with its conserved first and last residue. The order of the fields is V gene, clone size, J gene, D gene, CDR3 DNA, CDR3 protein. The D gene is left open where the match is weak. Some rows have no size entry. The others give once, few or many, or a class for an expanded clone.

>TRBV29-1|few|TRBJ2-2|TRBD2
TGCAGCGCCAGCCCTAGCGGAGCGAACACCGGGGAGCTGTTTTTT
CSASPSGANTGELFF
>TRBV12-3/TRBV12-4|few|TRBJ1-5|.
TGTGCCAGCAGTATTGATCCTCAGCCCCAGCATTTT
CASSIDPQPQHF
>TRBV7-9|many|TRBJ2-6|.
TGTGCCAGCAGCTTAGTGCCTACCGGGGCCAACGTCCTGACTTTC
CASSLVPTGANVLTF
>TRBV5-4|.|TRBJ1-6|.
TGTGCCAGCAGCTTGGCACAGGGAAACGATAATTCACCCCTCCACTTT
CASSLAQGNDNSPLHF
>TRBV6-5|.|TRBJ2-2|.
TGTGCCAGCAGTCCCCCTTCGGGCTATCTAACCACCGGGGAGCTGTTTTTT
CASSPPSGYLTTGELFF
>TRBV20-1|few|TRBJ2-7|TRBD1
TGCAGTGCTAGAGAAGGGGGACAGATTTACGAGCAGTACTTC
CSAREGGQIYEQYF
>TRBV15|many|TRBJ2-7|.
TGTGCCACCAGCAGAGAGGGAGGAAACTCCTACGAGCAGTACTTC
CATSREGGNSYEQYF
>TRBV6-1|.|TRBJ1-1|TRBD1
TGTGCCAGCAGGCAAGACAGGGGGTTGGGCACTGAAGCTTTCTTT
CASRQDRGLGTEAFF
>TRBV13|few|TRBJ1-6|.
TGTGCCAGCAGCTTACATCAACAGAATTCACCCCTCCACTTT
CASSLHQQNSPLHF
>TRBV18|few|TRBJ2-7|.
TGTGCCAGCTCACCACTCAGTGGGGCGGGAAACGGCGAGCAGTACTTC
CASSPLSGAGNGEQYF
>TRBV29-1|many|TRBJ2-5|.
TGCAGCGTTGCACTTCAGGGGAGGAGGGAGACCCAGTACTTC
CSVALQGRRETQYF
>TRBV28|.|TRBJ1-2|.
TGTGCCAGCAGTTTGGGGCAGGGGTATGGCTACACCTTC
CASSLGQGYGYTF
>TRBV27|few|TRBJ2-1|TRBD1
TGTGCCAGCAGTATACAGGGGCTGGCCTACAATGAGCAGTTCTTC
CASSIQGLAYNEQFF
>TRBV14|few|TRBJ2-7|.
TGTGCCAGCAGCCGAGGGACCGGCGAGACCTACGAGCAGTACTTC
CASSRGTGETYEQYF
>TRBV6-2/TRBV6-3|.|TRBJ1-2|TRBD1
TGTGCCAGCAGCTCTCGGGGACAGGGGGAACGTGGTGGCTACACCTTC
CASSSRGQGERGGYTF
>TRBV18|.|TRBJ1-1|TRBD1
TGTGCCAGCTCATACCGACAGGGCCTGAACACTGAAGCTTTCTTT
CASSYRQGLNTEAFF
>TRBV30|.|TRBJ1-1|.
TGTGCCTGGAGTACAAACCGGGACACTGTGACCCGTGAAGCTTTCTTT
CAWSTNRDTVTREAFF
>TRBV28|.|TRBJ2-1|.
TGTGCCAGCAGTTTAATACAGCCAAATGAGCAGTTCTTC
CASSLIQPNEQFF
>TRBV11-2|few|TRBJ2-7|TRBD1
TGTGCCAGCAGCTTAGTGTGGACAGGCGGCGAGCAGTACTTC
CASSLVWTGGEQYF
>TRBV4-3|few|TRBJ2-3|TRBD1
TGCGCCAGCAGCCAAGGTGTACCGGGACAGGACTATTTGGGCACAGATACGCAGTATTTT
CASSQGVPGQDYLGTDTQYF
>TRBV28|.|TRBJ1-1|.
TGTGCCAGCGAGGGATTGAACACTGAAGCTTTCTTT
CASEGLNTEAFF
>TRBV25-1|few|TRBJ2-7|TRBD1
TGTGCCAGCAGCCGGGACAGGGCGCCCCAAGACTCCTACGAGCAGTACTTC
CASSRDRAPQDSYEQYF
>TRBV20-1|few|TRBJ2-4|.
TGCAGTGCTAGGGGGGGACCGGGACTGCGGTTGGCCAAAAACATTCAGTACTTC
CSARGGPGLRLAKNIQYF
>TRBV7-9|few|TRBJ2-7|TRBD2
TGTGCCAGCAGCCCCCCCCTAGCGGGGTACGAGCAGTACTTC
CASSPPLAGYEQYF
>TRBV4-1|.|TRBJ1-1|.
TGCGCCAGCAGCCGTCAAAGGGGGGGGACTGAAGCTTTCTTT
CASSRQRGGTEAFF
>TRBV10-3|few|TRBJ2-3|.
TGTGCCATCAGTGAGTCGTGGGGATCTACAGATACGCAGTATTTT
CAISESWGSTDTQYF
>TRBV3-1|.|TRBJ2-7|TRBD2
TGTGCCAGCAGCCAAGATCGGGGACTAGCGGGAGGTATGGACGAGCAGTACTTC
CASSQDRGLAGGMDEQYF
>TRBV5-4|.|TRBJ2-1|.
TGTGCCAGCAGCTTGAAGATTCCGGGCAATGAGCAGTTCTTC
CASSLKIPGNEQFF
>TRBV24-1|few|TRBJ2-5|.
TGTGCCACCAGTGTTGTGGGGATCCAAGAGACCCAGTACTTC
CATSVVGIQETQYF
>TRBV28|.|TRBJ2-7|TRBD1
TGTGCCAGCAGTGCCCCCGGGACAGGGGGACACGAGCAGTACTTC
CASSAPGTGGHEQYF
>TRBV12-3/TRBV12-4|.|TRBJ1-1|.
TGTGCCAGCAATACGGGGGTCCCGAACACTGAAGCTTTCTTT
CASNTGVPNTEAFF
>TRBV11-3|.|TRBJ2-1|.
TGTGCCAGCAGCTTAGAGAAGGGGAATTACAATGAGCAGTTCTTC
CASSLEKGNYNEQFF
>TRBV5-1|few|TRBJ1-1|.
TGCGCCAGCAGCTTGAGCCGGACGGCCTCTGAAGCTTTCTTT
CASSLSRTASEAFF
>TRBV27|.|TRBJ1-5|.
TGTGCCAGCAGTCCCTGGGCGACTCATCAGCCCCAGCATTTT
CASSPWATHQPQHF
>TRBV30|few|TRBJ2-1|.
TGTGCCTGGGGTTCTAATGGGTACAATGAGCAGTTCTTC
CAWGSNGYNEQFF
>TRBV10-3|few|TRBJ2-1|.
TGTGCCATCAGTGAGGGGCCGGATGAGCAGTTCTTC
CAISEGPDEQFF
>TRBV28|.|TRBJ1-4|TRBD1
TGTGCCAGCAGAAAGGACAGGGGGTTGGTTTTTTCGACTAATGAAAAACTGTTTTTT
CASRKDRGLVFSTNEKLFF
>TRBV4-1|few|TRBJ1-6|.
TGCGCCAGCAGCCAAGATGTGGACGGTAGGAATTCACCCCTCCACTTT
CASSQDVDGRNSPLHF
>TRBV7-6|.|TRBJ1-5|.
TGTGCCAGCAGCTTCTTGGGTCAGCCCCAGCATTTT
CASSFLGQPQHF
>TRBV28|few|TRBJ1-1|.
TGTGCCAGCAGTCCGGGGGGAGGGGCCACTGAAGCTTTCTTT
CASSPGGGATEAFF
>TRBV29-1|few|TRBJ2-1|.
TGCAGCGTCCGGACGGATTACAATGAGCAGTTCTTC
CSVRTDYNEQFF
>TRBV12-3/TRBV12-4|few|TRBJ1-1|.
TGTGCCAGCAGCCCCGGACGGGAGAACACTGAAGCTTTCTTT
CASSPGRENTEAFF
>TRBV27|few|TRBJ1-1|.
TGTGCCAGCAGTTTATCAGGGGACGGTTCAACTGAAGCTTTCTTT
CASSLSGDGSTEAFF
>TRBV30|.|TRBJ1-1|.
TGTGCCTGGAGCCGCGGGCTGAACACTGAAGCTTTCTTT
CAWSRGLNTEAFF
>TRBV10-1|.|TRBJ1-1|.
TGCGCCAGCAGTGAAGTCGTGGGCACTGAAGCTTTCTTT
CASSEVVGTEAFF
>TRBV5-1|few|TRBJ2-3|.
TGCGCCAGCAGCTTGTCGGGGACGCCTAGCACAGATACGCAGTATTTT
CASSLSGTPSTDTQYF
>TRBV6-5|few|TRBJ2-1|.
TGTGCCAGCAGTTACAGCCAGGCCCGGAATGAGCAGTTCTTC
CASSYSQARNEQFF
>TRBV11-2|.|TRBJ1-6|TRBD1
TGTGCCAGCAGCCCACCGAACAGGGGTGATTCACCCCTCCACTTT
CASSPPNRGDSPLHF
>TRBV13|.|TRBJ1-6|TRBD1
TGTGCCAGCAGCTTAGGCCTCGGACAGGGCTCCTCACCCCTCCACTTT
CASSLGLGQGSSPLHF
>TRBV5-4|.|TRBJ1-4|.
TGTGCCAGCAGCTTGAGAACAGGGAGAACTAATGAAAAACTGTTTTTT
CASSLRTGRTNEKLFF
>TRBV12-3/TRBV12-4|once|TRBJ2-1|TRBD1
TGTGCCAGCAGTTCTACAGGGGGCGCGGGCAATGAGCAGTTCTTC
CASSSTGGAGNEQFF
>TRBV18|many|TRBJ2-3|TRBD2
TGTGCCAGCTCACCACCGTTAGGACTAGCGGGGGGACCTAGCACAGATACGCAGTATTTT
CASSPPLGLAGGPSTDTQYF
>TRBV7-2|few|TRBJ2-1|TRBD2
TGTGCCAGCACCCGACTAGCGGGCTACAATGAGCAGTTCTTC
CASTRLAGYNEQFF
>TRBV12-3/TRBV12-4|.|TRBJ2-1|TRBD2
TGTGCCAGCAGTTTAGCGGCGGGAGTGTCCAATGAGCAGTTCTTC
CASSLAAGVSNEQFF
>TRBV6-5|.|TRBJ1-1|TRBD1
TGTGCCAGCAGTTACAGTGGCAGGGGGCGCAAAGCTTTCTTT
CASSYSGRGRKAFF